The T cell receptor (beta chain) described here comes from a study of lymphopenia after photon versus proton radiotherapy. With 1 base removed from V and 6 bases from J, the gap between germline ends came to 10 bases. The germline gives CDR1 SGHRS, CDR2 YFSETQ. This CDR3 has 13 residues. Sequenced by immunoSEQ multiplex PCR; TCRdb stores in-frame clones only, minus some. Of 68,000 or so clones in the sample, approximately 90% were seen once. The sequences come from peripheral blood, collected from a patient treated with photon-based radiotherapy. The chain uses TRBV5-1 and TRBJ1-2; D is undetermined. This sequence originates from a woman aged 70 to 79 with pancreatic cancer. The CDR3 loop reads CASSLNIGDGYTF. The CDR3 region has the DNA TGCGCCAGCAGCTTGAACATTGGGGATGGCTACACCTTC.